This T cell receptor beta chain stems from a study of spatial heterogeneity in lung cancer. Regarding the study as a whole: Alpha and beta chain coverage of tumor T cells was estimated at about 6.5% and 14%, respectively. Intratumoral expanded alpha and beta TCR counts were found to track tumor mutation counts.

The time point: sample taken at primary tumor resection. The input material, whole RNA from tumor, nontumor lung or frozen PBMC, was sequenced unsorted. Every TCR cDNA molecule bore a unique molecular identifier. MiXCR was run by TCRdb on the 5' RACE reads, yielding one entry per CDR3 protein. The sample has 20,000 to 30,000 distinct CDR3 sequences, about 9.3% seen once. This clonotype occurred many times. Its antigen remains unknown. CDR1 and CDR2 (germline): KGHDR, SFDVKD. CDR3 length: 15 residues. The trim removed 4 bases at V and 9 bases at J, leaving 6 bases unmatched. The chain recombines TRBV24-1 with TRBJ2-1; 12 nucleotides line up with TRBD2. This TCR came from a male donor with early-stage non-small cell lung cancer. The sequencing used lung tumor tissue, collected at surgery. CDR3 loop: CATSDPSTSGSEQFF. The CDR3 DNA reads as TGTGCCACCAGTGACCCCTCGACTAGCGGGAGTGAGCAGTTCTTC.